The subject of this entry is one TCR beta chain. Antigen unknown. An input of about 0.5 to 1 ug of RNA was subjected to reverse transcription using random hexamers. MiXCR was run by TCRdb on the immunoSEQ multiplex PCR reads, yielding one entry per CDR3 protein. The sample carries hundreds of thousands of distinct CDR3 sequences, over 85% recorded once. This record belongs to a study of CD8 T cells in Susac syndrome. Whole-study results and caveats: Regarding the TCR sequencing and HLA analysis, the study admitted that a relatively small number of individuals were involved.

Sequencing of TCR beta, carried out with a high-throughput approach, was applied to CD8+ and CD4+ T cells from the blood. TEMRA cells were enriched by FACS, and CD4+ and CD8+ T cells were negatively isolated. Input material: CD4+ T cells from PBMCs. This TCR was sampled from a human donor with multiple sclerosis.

The DNA for the CDR3 is TGTGCCAGCAGCCTTGGCCCGGGACCAGACACAGATACGCAGTATTTT. This sequence encodes CASSLGPGPDTDTQYF. The chain carries TRBV9 and TRBJ2-3, with D possibly called TRBD1 or TRBD2 (5 bases each). The V end was cut by 4 bases, the J end by 2 bases, with 17 bases between. The CDR3 has 16 residues. Germline V CDR1 and CDR2: SGDLS, YYNGEE.